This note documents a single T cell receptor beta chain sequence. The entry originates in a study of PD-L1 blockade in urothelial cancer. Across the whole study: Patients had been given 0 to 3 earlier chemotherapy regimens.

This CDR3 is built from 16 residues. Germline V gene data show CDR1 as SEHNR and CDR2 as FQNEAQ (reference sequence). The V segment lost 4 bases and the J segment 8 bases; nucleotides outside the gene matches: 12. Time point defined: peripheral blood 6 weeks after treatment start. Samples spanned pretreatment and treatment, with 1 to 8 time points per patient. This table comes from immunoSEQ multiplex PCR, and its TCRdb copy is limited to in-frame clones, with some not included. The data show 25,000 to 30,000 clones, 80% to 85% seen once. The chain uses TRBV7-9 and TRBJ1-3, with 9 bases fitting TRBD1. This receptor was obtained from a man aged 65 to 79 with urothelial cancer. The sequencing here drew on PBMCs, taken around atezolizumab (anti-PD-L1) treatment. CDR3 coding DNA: TGTGCCAGCAGCTCAGAATCGGACAGGGGTCGAGACACCATATATTTT. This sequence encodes CASSSESDRGRDTIYF.